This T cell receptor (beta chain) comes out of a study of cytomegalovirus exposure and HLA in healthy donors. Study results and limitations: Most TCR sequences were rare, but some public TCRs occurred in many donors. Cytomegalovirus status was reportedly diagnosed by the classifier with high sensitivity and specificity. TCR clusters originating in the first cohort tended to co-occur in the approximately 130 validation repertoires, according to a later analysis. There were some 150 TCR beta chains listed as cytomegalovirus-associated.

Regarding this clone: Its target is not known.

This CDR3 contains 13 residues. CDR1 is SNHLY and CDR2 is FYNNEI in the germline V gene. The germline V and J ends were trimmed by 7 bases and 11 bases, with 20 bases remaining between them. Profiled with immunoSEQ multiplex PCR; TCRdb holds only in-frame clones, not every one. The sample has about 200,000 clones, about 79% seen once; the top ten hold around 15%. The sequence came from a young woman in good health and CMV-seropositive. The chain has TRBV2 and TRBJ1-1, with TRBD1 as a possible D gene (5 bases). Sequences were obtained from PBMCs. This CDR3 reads CASTVGRTSQAFF. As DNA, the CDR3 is TGTGCCAGCACGGTCGGCAGGACAAGTCAGGCTTTCTTT. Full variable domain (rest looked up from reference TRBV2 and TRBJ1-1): EPEVTQTPSHQVTQMGQEVILRCVPISNHLYFYWYRQILGQKVEFLVSFYNNEISEKSEIFDDQFSVERPDGSNFTLKIRSTKLEDSAMYFCASTVGRTSQAFFGQGTRLTVV.